The 2 T cell receptor beta chains in this list originate from one sample, sequenced in a study of T cell repertoires in cytomegalovirus infection. TCRdb fed the reads into MiXCR, producing one record per CDR3 protein. The sample includes approximately 400,000 distinct CDR3 sequences, approximately 32% of them seen just once. The sequencing sample was made of PBMCs. The receptors stem from a human donor in good health (CMV status not recorded). Some clones in this sample may be carry-over from other donors' samples.

The rearrangement joins TRBV11-1 to TRBJ2-1; 14 nucleotides align to TRBD2. CDR1 and CDR2 from the germline V gene are SGHAT and FQDESV (reference sequence). With 4 bases clipped from V and 5 bases from J, the junction kept 10 bases outside the gene matches. There are 18 residues in the CDR3. The CDR3 region has the DNA TGTGCCAGCAGCTCCGGGACTAGCGGGGGAACGGGGCACAATGAGCAGTTCTTC. This sequence encodes CASSSGTSGGTGHNEQFF.

V gene TRBV20-1 combines with J gene TRBJ1-2; D is unclear. This CDR3 spans 13 amino acids. V lost 6 bases, J lost 4 bases, and 15 bases lay in between. The germline V gene encodes CDR1 DFQATT and CDR2 SNEGSKA (reference sequence). The CDR3: CSASVADAYGYTF. For the CDR3, the DNA is TGCAGTGCAAGCGTGGCGGATGCCTATGGCTACACCTTC.